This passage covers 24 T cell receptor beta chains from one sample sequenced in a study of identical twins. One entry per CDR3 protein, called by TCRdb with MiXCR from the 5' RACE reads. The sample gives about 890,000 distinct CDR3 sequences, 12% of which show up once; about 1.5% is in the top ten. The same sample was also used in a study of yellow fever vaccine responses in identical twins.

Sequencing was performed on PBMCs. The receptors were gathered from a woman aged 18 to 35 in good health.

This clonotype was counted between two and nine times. In nucleotides, the CDR3 is TGTGCCAGCAGTTACTCGACCGTGAGGGCAACTAATGAAAAACTGTTTTTT. This encodes CASSYSTVRATNEKLFF. The V call is TRBV6-2 or TRBV6-3, the J call TRBJ1-4, with no clear D. The CDR3 extends over 17 amino acids. The V gene's germline CDR1 is MNHEY and CDR2 SVGEGT. Trimming shortened V by 0 bases and J by 0 bases, and 11 bases separated the two germline ends.

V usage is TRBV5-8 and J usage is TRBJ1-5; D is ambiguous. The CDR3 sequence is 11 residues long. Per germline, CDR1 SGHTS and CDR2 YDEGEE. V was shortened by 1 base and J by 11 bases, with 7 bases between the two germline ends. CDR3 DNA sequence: TGTGCCAGCAGCTTGTTTAAGACCCAGCATTTT. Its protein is CASSLFKTQHF.

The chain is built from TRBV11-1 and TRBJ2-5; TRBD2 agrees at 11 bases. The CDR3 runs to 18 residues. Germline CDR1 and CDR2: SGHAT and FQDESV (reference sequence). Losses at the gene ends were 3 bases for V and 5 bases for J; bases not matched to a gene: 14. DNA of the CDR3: TGTGCCAGCAGCTTTTTGATACTAGCGGGAGCAATTTCGGAGACCCAGTACTTC. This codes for CASSFLILAGAISETQYF.

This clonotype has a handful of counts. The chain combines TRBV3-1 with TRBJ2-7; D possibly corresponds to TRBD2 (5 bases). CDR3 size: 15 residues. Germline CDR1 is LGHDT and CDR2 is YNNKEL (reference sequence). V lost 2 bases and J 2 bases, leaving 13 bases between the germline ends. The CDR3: CASSQRPGTAYEQYV. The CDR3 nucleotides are TGTGCCAGCAGCCAACGGCCGGGAACCGCCTACGAGCAGTACGTC.

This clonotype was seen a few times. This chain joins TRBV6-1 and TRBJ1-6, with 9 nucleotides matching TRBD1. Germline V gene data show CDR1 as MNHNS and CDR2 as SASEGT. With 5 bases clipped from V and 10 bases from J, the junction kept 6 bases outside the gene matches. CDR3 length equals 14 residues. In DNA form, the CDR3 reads TGTGCCAGCAGTCCTACAGGGGGCGGATCACCCCTCCACTTT. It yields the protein CASSPTGGGSPLHF.

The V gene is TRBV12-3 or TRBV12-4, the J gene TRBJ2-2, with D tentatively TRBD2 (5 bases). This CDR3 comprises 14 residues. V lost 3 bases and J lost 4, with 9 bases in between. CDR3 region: CASSFREGTGELFF. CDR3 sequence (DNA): TGTGCCAGCAGTTTCCGGGAAGGCACCGGGGAGCTGTTTTTT.

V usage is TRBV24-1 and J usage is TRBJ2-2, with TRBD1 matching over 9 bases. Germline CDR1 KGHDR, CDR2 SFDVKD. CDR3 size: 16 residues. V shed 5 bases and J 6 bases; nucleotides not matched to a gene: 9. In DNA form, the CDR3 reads TGTGCCACCAGTGCTCCGGGACAGGGTTACGCCGGGGAGCTGTTTTTT. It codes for CATSAPGQGYAGELFF.

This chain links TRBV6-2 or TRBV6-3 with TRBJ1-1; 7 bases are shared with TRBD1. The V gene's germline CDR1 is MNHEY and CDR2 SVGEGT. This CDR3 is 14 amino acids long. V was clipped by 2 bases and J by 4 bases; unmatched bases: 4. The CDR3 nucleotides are TGTGCCAGCAGTTACGCAGGGGGTGTCACTGAAGCTTTCTTT. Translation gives CASSYAGGVTEAFF.

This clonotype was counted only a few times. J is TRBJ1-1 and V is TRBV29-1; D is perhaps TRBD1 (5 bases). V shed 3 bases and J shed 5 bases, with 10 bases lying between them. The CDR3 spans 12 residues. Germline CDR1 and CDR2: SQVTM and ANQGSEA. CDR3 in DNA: TGCAGCGTTGACGGGGCGGGTACTGAAGCTTTCTTT. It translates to CSVDGAGTEAFF.

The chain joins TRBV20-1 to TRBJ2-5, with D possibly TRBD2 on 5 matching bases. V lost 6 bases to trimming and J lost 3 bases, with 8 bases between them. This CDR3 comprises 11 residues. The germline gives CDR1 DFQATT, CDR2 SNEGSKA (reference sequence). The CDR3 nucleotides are TGCAGTGCGACGAGGGAAGAGACCCAGTACTTC. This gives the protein CSATREETQYF.

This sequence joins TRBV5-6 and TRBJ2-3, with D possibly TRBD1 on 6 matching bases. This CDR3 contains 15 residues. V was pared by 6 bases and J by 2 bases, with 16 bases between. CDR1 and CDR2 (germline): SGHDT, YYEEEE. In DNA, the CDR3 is TGTGCCAGCATCCCACAGGACAGACCCACAGATACGCAGTATTTT. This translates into CASIPQDRPTDTQYF.

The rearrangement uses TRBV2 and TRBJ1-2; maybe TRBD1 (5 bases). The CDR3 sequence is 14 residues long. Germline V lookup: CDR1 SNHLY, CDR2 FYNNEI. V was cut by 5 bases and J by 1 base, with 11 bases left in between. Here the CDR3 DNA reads TGTGCCAGCAGTCCTTCACAGGTTAACTATGGCTACACCTTC. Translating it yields CASSPSQVNYGYTF. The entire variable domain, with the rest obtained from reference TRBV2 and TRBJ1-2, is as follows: EPEVTQTPSHQVTQMGQEVILRCVPISNHLYFYWYRQILGQKVEFLVSFYNNEISEKSEIFDDQFSVERPDGSNFTLKIRSTKLEDSAMYFCASSPSQVNYGYTFGSGTRLTVV.

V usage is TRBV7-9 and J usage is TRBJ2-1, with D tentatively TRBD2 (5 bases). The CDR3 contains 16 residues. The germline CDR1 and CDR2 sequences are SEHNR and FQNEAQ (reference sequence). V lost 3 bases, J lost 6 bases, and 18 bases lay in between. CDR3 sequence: CASSFGMGSTINEQFF. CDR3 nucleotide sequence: TGTGCCAGCAGCTTCGGGATGGGATCTACGATCAATGAGCAGTTCTTC.

The CDR3 sequence is CASSSDRAGAFF. CDR3 sequence (DNA): TGTGCCAGCAGTTCTGACAGGGCCGGGGCTTTCTTT. The rearrangement joins TRBV2 to TRBJ1-1, with 7 bases aligning to TRBD1. Germline CDR1 and CDR2: SNHLY and FYNNEI. J gave up 11 bases and V 5 bases, and 8 bases lay outside the gene matches. This CDR3 comprises 12 residues.

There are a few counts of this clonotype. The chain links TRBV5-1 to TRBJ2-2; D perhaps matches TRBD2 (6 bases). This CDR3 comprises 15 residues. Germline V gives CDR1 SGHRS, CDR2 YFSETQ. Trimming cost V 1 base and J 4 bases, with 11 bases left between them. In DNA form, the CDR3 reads TGCGCCAGCAGCTTGTTCCAGGGAGGCACCGGGGAGCTGTTTTTT. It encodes CASSLFQGGTGELFF.

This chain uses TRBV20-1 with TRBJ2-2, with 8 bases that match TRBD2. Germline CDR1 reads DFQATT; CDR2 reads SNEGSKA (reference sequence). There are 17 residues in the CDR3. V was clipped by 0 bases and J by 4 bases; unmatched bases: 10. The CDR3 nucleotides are TGCAGTGCTAGAGATCGGGGGGGCCTTAAGCGCACCGGGGAGCTGTTTTTT. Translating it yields CSARDRGGLKRTGELFF.

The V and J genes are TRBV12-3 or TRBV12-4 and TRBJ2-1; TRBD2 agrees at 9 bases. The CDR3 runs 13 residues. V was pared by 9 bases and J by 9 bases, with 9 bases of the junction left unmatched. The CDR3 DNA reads TGTGCCAGTTCTAGCGGGATCCCAAGTGAGCAGTTCTTC. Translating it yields CASSSGIPSEQFF.

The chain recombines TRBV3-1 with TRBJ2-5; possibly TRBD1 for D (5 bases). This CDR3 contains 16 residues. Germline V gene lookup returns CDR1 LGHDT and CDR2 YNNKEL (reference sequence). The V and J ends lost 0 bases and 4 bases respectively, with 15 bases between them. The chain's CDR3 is CASSQDVRAWVETQYF. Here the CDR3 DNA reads TGTGCCAGCAGCCAAGATGTCAGGGCCTGGGTAGAGACCCAGTACTTC.

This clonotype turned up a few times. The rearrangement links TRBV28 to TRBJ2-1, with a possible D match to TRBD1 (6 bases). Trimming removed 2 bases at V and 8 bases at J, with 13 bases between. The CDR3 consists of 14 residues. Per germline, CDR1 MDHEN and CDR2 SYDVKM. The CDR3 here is CASSLEDSFYEQFF. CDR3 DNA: TGTGCCAGCAGTTTAGAGGACAGTTTCTATGAGCAGTTCTTC.

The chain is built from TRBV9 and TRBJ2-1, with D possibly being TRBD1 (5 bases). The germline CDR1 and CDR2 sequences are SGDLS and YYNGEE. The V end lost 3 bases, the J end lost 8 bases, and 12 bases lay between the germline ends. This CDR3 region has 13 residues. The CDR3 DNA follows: TGTGCCAGCAGCGAGGGGATTATCGATGAGCAGTTCTTC. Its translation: CASSEGIIDEQFF.

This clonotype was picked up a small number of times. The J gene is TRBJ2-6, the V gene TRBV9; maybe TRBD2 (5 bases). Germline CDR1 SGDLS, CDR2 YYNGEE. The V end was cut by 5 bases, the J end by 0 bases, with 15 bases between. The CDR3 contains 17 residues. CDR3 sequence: CASRPAPGSSGANVLTF. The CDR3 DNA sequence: TGTGCCAGCAGGCCCGCGCCGGGAAGCTCTGGGGCCAACGTCCTGACTTTC.

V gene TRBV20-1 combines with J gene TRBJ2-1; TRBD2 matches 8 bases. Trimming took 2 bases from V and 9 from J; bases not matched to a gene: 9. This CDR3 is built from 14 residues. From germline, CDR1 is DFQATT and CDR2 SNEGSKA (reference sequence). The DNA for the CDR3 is TGCAGTGCTAGACAAGCGGGAGAATCGAGTGAGCAGTTCTTC. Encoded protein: CSARQAGESSEQFF.

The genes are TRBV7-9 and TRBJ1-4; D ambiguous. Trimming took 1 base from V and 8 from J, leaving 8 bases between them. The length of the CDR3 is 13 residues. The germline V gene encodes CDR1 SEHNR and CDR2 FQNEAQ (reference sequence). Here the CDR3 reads CASSLGASEKLFF. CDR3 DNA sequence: TGTGCCAGCAGCTTAGGGGCAAGCGAAAAACTGTTTTTT.

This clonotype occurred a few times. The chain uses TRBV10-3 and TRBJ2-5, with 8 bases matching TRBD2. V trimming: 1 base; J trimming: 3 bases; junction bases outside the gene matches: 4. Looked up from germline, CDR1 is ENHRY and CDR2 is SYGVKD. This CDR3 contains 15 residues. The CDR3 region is CAISEYGLAEETQYF. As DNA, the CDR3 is TGTGCCATCAGTGAGTACGGACTAGCAGAAGAGACCCAGTACTTC.